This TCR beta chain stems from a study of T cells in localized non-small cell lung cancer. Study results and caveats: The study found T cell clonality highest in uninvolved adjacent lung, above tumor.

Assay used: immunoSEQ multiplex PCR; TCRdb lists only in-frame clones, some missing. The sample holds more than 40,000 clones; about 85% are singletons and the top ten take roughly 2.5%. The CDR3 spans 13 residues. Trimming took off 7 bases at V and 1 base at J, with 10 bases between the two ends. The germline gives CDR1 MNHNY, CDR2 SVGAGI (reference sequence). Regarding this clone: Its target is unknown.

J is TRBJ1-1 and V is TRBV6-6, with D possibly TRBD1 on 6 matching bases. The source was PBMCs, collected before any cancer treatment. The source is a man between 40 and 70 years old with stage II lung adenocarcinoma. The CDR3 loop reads CASTMTGNTEAFF. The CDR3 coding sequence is TGTGCCAGCACCATGACAGGGAACACTGAAGCTTTCTTT.